This entry describes one T cell receptor beta chain. The antigen remains undetermined. TCRdb redid the calling of the 5' RACE reads with MiXCR, one entry per CDR3 protein. This sample yields roughly 250,000 distinct CDR3 sequences, of which 15% to 20% are seen a single time; about 3.5% belongs to the top ten. This record comes from a study of T-cell memory formation after mild COVID-19. Study outcomes and limitations: Contracting clones, day 15 to 85, had balanced CD4/CD8, and later expanders favored CD4+.

The TCR was taken from a man aged 18 to 30 who had mild COVID-19 (a few samples of this study predate the infection). Cell type and time point are not known. Sequenced material: PBMCs or a T cell subset sorted from them (not recorded which).

In DNA, the CDR3 is TGTGCCAGCAGAGGGGTCATGAACACTGAAGCTTTCTTT. Protein product: CASRGVMNTEAFF. The J gene is TRBJ1-1, the V gene TRBV6-2 or TRBV6-3, with D possibly TRBD1 on 5 matching bases. CDR3 length equals 13 residues. The V and J ends lost 6 bases and 0 bases respectively, with 8 bases between them. CDR1 and CDR2 (germline): MNHEY, SVGEGT.